The clone carrying this TCR beta chain was seen many times. The data were obtained in a study of neurological immune-mediated disorders. The CDR3 contains 17 residues. Germline lookup yields CDR1 SNHLY and CDR2 FYNNEI. With 7 bases clipped from V and 0 bases from J, the junction kept 10 bases outside the gene matches. Each CDR3 protein gets one entry after TCRdb re-called the 5' RACE reads with MiXCR. The table includes under 50,000 distinct CDR3 sequences, under 15% detected once. Time point denoted: longitudinal time-point 2. The V call is TRBV2, the J call TRBJ1-5; 9 nucleotides match TRBD1. The sample comprised PBMCs. The TCR comes from a male donor with HTLV-1-associated myelopathy (HAM/TSP). The CDR3 DNA reads TGTGCCAGCAACCCGGGACAGGGTTTCATTAGCAATCAGCCCCAGCATTTT. Its translation: CASNPGQGFISNQPQHF.